The entry that follows covers one TCR delta chain sequence. What it binds is unknown. TCRdb shows a much larger clone's protein in place of this DNA's translation, and the two differ at residue 13, likely through a read error; the protein shown is translated from the DNA. TCRdb fed the multiplex PCR reads to CATT. The profile shows 45,000 to 60,000 delta-chain clones, about 2% of them singletons. This specimen belongs to a study of γδ T cells in repeated Plasmodium falciparum infection. Study-level information: Samples were taken at baseline, before some infections, and 21 days after each. Overall study findings and caveats: Vdelta2-negative gammadelta repertoires appeared less diverse and less shared in Malian than Australian children. Vdelta2-negative gammadelta repertoires, largely Vdelta1+, seemingly showed infection-driven waves of new clonal selection. Malian donors came from one small rural village, predominantly one ethnic group.

Gammadelta T cells were flow-sorted from PBMC into Vgamma9/Vdelta2+ and Vdelta2-negative populations for bulk analysis. Germline V gene lookup returns CDR1 TSWWSYY and CDR2 QGS. The CDR3 runs 17 residues. This sequence originates from a pool of human donors (malaria-infected and uninfected, not separated). The chain joins TRDV1 to TRDJ1, with D uncertain. TCRdb offers no J gene call, so here the DNA was matched to germline to obtain one. What was sequenced was gamma-delta T cells from blood. The DNA for the CDR3 is TGTGCTCTTGGGGAACGGTATCCTTTACTAAGAACCGAGAAACTCATCTTT. As protein: CALGERYPLLRTEKLIF.